The 30 T cell receptor beta chains listed next were all sequenced from one sample in a study of OX40 agonist ivuxolimab in advanced cancers. The library relied on the immunoSEQ multiplex PCR assay. TCRdb limited this immuneACCESS table to in-frame rearrangements with V and J called. A share of clones is missing; checked studies link under half to unresolved V genes, and the rest is unexplained. The sample contains more than 25,000 clones, roughly 91% of them found a single time. About a tenth of the sample goes to the ten largest clones. Source: CD4+ or CD8+ T cells sorted from blood, taken in a trial of the OX40 agonist ivuxolimab. The origin of the receptors is an adult with an advanced solid tumor such as melanoma, head and neck, liver or kidney cancer.

This chain joins TRBV19 and TRBJ2-1; 7 nucleotides align to TRBD2. V lost 7 bases to trimming and J lost 4 bases; unmatched junction nucleotides: 4. Germline V gives CDR1 LNHDA, CDR2 SQIVND (reference sequence). The CDR3 length is 13 residues. The chain's CDR3 is CASTSGDYNEQFF. CDR3 DNA sequence: TGTGCCAGTACGAGCGGGGATTACAATGAGCAGTTCTTC.

The chain employs TRBV15 and TRBJ1-5, with a weak D call TRBD1 (5 bases). CDR1 LNHNV and CDR2 YYDKDF come from the germline V gene (reference sequence). CDR3 length: 20 amino acids. Trimming shortened V by 2 bases and J by 0 bases, and 23 bases separated the two germline ends. CDR3 sequence (DNA): TGTGCCACCAGCAGACAAACAGGTTCCGGTCCCTCGTATAGCAATCAGCCCCAGCATTTT. This sequence encodes CATSRQTGSGPSYSNQPQHF.

This clone occurred once. The chain joins TRBV27 to TRBJ2-7, with D perhaps matching TRBD2 (6 bases). The CDR3 is made up of 14 amino acids. Germline lookup yields CDR1 MNHEY and CDR2 SMNVEV (reference sequence). Between the trimmed V and J ends, which lost 5 bases and 0 bases, there was a span of 11 bases. CDR3 sequence reads: CASSISGSSYEQYF. Written as DNA, the CDR3 is TGTGCCAGCAGTATTAGCGGTTCCTCCTACGAGCAGTACTTC.

In its sample, this clone was seen once. The chain couples TRBV7-9 to TRBJ1-1; 8 bases agree with TRBD1. V lost 1 base and J lost 6; bases outside the gene matches: 7. The CDR3 has 15 amino acids. In germline, CDR1 is SEHNR, CDR2 FQNEAQ (reference sequence). CDR3 sequence (DNA): TGTGCCAGCAGCTTAGTAGGCAGGGGGCCCCCTGAAGCTTTCTTT. Translated: CASSLVGRGPPEAFF.

The V and J genes are TRBV7-9 and TRBJ1-2; D might be TRBD1 (5 bases). The CDR3 has 14 residues. Germline loops: CDR1 SEHNR, CDR2 FQNEAQ (reference sequence). The V gene lost 0 bases and the J gene lost 8 bases, with 13 bases spanning the gap. The CDR3: CASSLALVGEGYTF. The CDR3, as DNA: TGTGCCAGCAGCTTAGCGTTGGTAGGGGAAGGCTACACCTTC.

The chain couples TRBV19 to TRBJ2-7; possibly TRBD1 for D (6 bases). Germline loops: CDR1 LNHDA, CDR2 SQIVND (reference sequence). With 3 bases removed from V and 3 bases from J, the gap between germline ends came to 15 bases. CDR3 size: 15 residues. The CDR3 loop reads CASSMRDNLNYEQYF. The CDR3 DNA follows: TGTGCCAGTAGTATGAGGGACAACTTAAACTACGAGCAGTACTTC.

The chain uses TRBV11-2 and TRBJ2-7, with D tentatively TRBD1 or TRBD2 (5 bases each). Germline CDR1 reads SGHAT; CDR2 reads FQNNGV. This CDR3 is 13 amino acids long. V dropped 3 bases and J dropped 4 bases, with 10 bases sitting between them. The DNA for the CDR3 is TGTGCCAGCAGCTTCGGGACGCCTTACGAGCAGTACTTC. Translation gives CASSFGTPYEQYF. Looking up the rest from reference TRBV11-2 and TRBJ2-7 gives the full variable domain: EAGVAQSPRYKIIEKRQSVAFWCNPISGHATLYWYQQILGQGPKLLIQFQNNGVVDDSQLPKDRFSAERLKGVDSTLKIQPAKLEDSAVYLCASSFGTPYEQYFGPGTRLTVT.

The chain uses TRBV13 and TRBJ1-1, with D perhaps matching TRBD1 (6 bases). Germline CDR1 and CDR2: PRHDT and FYEKMQ (reference sequence). The CDR3 sequence is 14 residues long. Trimming shortened V by 5 bases and J by 0 bases, and 10 bases separated the two germline ends. The CDR3 nucleotides read TGTGCCAGCAGCCGAGGGGACATGAACACTGAAGCTTTCTTT. The encoded protein is CASSRGDMNTEAFF.

The V gene is TRBV6-5, the J gene TRBJ1-1; D uncertain. Trimming pared 6 bases from V and 1 base from J, leaving 9 bases between. This CDR3 is 13 amino acids long. The germline gives CDR1 MNHEY, CDR2 SVGAGI. As DNA, the CDR3 is TGTGCCAGCAGGGAGGGCCAGAACACTGAAGCTTTCTTT. Its translation is CASREGQNTEAFF.

This clone was recorded a few times. The sample has other DNA sequences that encode this CDR3 too. The genes are TRBV6-1 and TRBJ2-7, with D unresolved. Germline-derived CDR1 and CDR2 are MNHNS and SASEGT. The germline V and J ends were trimmed by 1 base and 7 bases, with 14 bases remaining between them. This CDR3 has 14 amino acids. The CDR3 coding sequence is TGTGCCAGCAGTGAAGTCTGGGGTTTGGGTGAGCAGTACTTC. It codes for CASSEVWGLGEQYF.

This rearrangement joins TRBV19 to TRBJ2-7; 8 nucleotides agree with TRBD2. The V gene end was trimmed by 3 bases and the J gene end by 3 bases; junction bases not matched to a gene: 7. The CDR3 length is 15 residues. Germline loops: CDR1 LNHDA, CDR2 SQIVND (reference sequence). The CDR3 bases are TGTGCCAGTAGTATTAGCGGGAACGGGGTCTACGAGCAGTACTTC. This codes for CASSISGNGVYEQYF.

This chain links TRBV7-6 with TRBJ1-5, with a tentative D call TRBD1 (6 bases). There are 15 residues in the CDR3. The germline V and J ends were trimmed by 0 bases and 3 bases, with 9 bases remaining between them. Germline CDR1 is SGHVS and CDR2 is FNYEAQ. The CDR3 here is CASSLARGDNQPQHF. The CDR3 coding sequence is TGTGCCAGCAGCTTAGCGAGGGGGGACAATCAGCCCCAGCATTTT.

The chain combines TRBV15 with TRBJ2-2; 11 nucleotides line up with TRBD2. The CDR3 is made up of 17 amino acids. Per the germline V gene, CDR1 is LNHNV and CDR2 is YYDKDF (reference sequence). The V gene end was trimmed by 0 bases and the J gene end by 6 bases; junction bases not matched to a gene: 6. CDR3 in DNA: TGTGCCACCAGCAGAGAATTCTTAGCGGGAGGGTCCGGGGAGCTGTTTTTT. Translated, it gives CATSREFLAGGSGELFF. The whole variable domain, filled in from reference TRBV15 and TRBJ2-2, reads DAMVIQNPRYQVTQFGKPVTLSCSQTLNHNVMYWYQQKSSQAPKLLFHYYDKDFNNEADTPDNFQSRRPNTSFCFLDIRSPGLGDTAMYLCATSREFLAGGSGELFFGEGSRLTVL.

The rearrangement links TRBV29-1 to TRBJ2-1; 8 positions match TRBD2. Germline CDR1 is SQVTM and CDR2 is ANQGSEA. This CDR3 is 13 amino acids long. The ends lost 4 bases at V and 6 bases at J; junction bases unmatched: 5. Written as DNA, the CDR3 is TGCAGCGTTGCGGGGACTAGTTTCAATGAGCAGTTCTTC. Translating gives CSVAGTSFNEQFF.

The table lists this clone with a count of one. The V and J genes are TRBV4-2 and TRBJ1-1; D uncertain. Between the trimmed V and J ends, which lost 5 bases and 1 base, there was a span of 11 bases. Looked up from germline, CDR1 is LGHNA and CDR2 is YNFKEQ. The CDR3 runs 14 residues. Here the CDR3 reads CASSLEFPNTEAFF. Written as DNA, the CDR3 is TGTGCCAGCAGCTTGGAATTCCCGAACACTGAAGCTTTCTTT.

The V call is TRBV7-2, the J call TRBJ2-2; D gene ambiguous. V shed 1 base and J shed 4 bases, with 7 bases lying between them. CDR3 length equals 14 residues. Germline CDR1 SGHTA, CDR2 FQGNSA. The CDR3 coding sequence is TGTGCCAGCAGCTTAGGGCGGTCCACCGGGGAGCTGTTTTTT. The encoded protein is CASSLGRSTGELFF.

The chain couples TRBV9 to TRBJ2-1, with 8 bases aligning to TRBD1. V was pared by 7 bases and J by 7 bases, with 10 bases of the junction left unmatched. This CDR3 has 14 residues. CDR1 is SGDLS, CDR2 YYNGEE, per germline. The CDR3 reads CASAGGVYPNEQFF. CDR3 sequence (DNA): TGTGCCAGCGCAGGGGGCGTTTATCCGAATGAGCAGTTCTTC.

The chain is built from TRBV6-5 and TRBJ2-7; no firm D call. V was pared by 6 bases and J by 5 bases, with 20 bases between. Germline V lookup: CDR1 MNHEY, CDR2 SVGAGI. This CDR3 comprises 15 residues. This CDR3 reads CASRTPDAARHEQYF. Written as DNA, the CDR3 is TGTGCCAGCAGGACCCCGGACGCAGCTCGCCACGAGCAGTACTTC.

V is TRBV11-2 and J is TRBJ2-3; possible D gene TRBD1, 5 bases. Germline CDR1 reads SGHAT; CDR2 reads FQNNGV. This CDR3 has 16 amino acids. The V end lost 0 bases, the J end lost 0 bases, and 10 bases lay between the germline ends. The CDR3, as DNA: TGTGCCAGCAGCTTAGAGGCAGGGTCGAGCACAGATACGCAGTATTTT. Protein product: CASSLEAGSSTDTQYF.

The chain couples TRBV4-2 to TRBJ2-1; 11 positions agree with TRBD2. Germline V gene data show CDR1 as LGHNA and CDR2 as YNFKEQ. With 4 bases clipped from V and 8 bases from J, the junction kept 7 bases outside the gene matches. The CDR3 spans 15 residues. CDR3 DNA sequence: TGTGCCAGCAGCCCTACTAGCGGGAGTACGGATGAGCAGTTCTTC. This gives the protein CASSPTSGSTDEQFF.

V gene TRBV4-3 combines with J gene TRBJ1-2, with no clear D. Trimming stripped 1 base from V and 3 bases from J, with 12 bases between. The CDR3 is 15 residues long. Germline CDR1 LGHNA, CDR2 YSLEER. DNA for the CDR3: TGCGCCAGCAGCCAAGCCCCCTCTCTAGACTATGGCTACACCTTC. Translated, it gives CASSQAPSLDYGYTF.

This chain joins TRBV7-6 and TRBJ1-2; a possible D gene is TRBD1 (5 bases). The germline V and J ends were trimmed by 6 bases and 3 bases, with 11 bases remaining between them. The CDR3 is 13 residues long. Germline values: CDR1 SGHVS, CDR2 FNYEAQ. The chain's CDR3 is CASSSGRHYGYTF. The DNA of the CDR3 is TGTGCCAGCAGTTCGGGACGGCACTATGGCTACACCTTC.

The DNA for the CDR3 is TGTGCCAGCAGAAGCGGGGGGGCCACAGATACGCAGTATTTT. This sequence encodes CASRSGGATDTQYF. The V and J genes are TRBV25-1 and TRBJ2-3, with 10 bases identical to TRBD2. CDR1 MGHDK and CDR2 SYGVNS come from the germline V gene. Trimming took 6 bases from V and 2 from J; bases not matched to a gene: 2. This CDR3 is 14 amino acids long.

V is TRBV6-4 and J is TRBJ2-3; 7 bases fit TRBD2. The CDR3 is 15 residues long. V lost 2 bases to trimming and J lost 0 bases; unmatched junction nucleotides: 2. Germline loops: CDR1 MRHNA, CDR2 SNTAGT. For the CDR3, the DNA is TGTGCCAGCAGTGACGGGGAGGGGAGCACAGATACGCAGTATTTT. Encoded protein: CASSDGEGSTDTQYF.

The chain carries TRBV6-1 and TRBJ2-7; possibly TRBD1 for D (6 bases). Germline CDR1 reads MNHNS; CDR2 reads SASEGT. The CDR3 contains 12 residues. Trimming cost V 7 bases and J 0 bases, with 7 bases left between them. As DNA, the CDR3 is TGTGCCAGCAAGGACAGCTCCTACGAGCAGTACTTC. Its translation is CASKDSSYEQYF.

The rearrangement joins TRBV6-1 to TRBJ2-6, with D perhaps matching TRBD1 (6 bases). The CDR3 is made up of 15 amino acids. V was cut by 5 bases and J by 0 bases, with 8 bases left in between. CDR1 and CDR2 (germline): MNHNS, SASEGT. For the CDR3, the DNA is TGTGCCAGCAGTTTACAGGGCTCTGGGGCCAACGTCCTGACTTTC. It is translated as CASSLQGSGANVLTF.

The chain links TRBV9 to TRBJ2-5, with D possibly TRBD1 on 6 matching bases. Trimming pared 4 bases from V and 2 bases from J, leaving 18 bases between. The CDR3 covers 16 residues. Germline lookup yields CDR1 SGDLS and CDR2 YYNGEE. The CDR3 nucleotides are TGTGCCAGCAGCTCCCCCGGGACAACTAAACAAGAGACCCAGTACTTC. It yields the protein CASSSPGTTKQETQYF.

The rearrangement links TRBV19 to TRBJ2-3; TRBD1 aligns across 8 bases. Germline lookup yields CDR1 LNHDA and CDR2 SQIVND (reference sequence). J was trimmed by 0 bases and V by 8 bases; bases with no gene match: 10. The CDR3 has 16 amino acids. CDR3 nucleotides: TGTGCCAGTGCTCCAGGGGGCGGTGGAAGCACAGATACGCAGTATTTT. Its translation: CASAPGGGGSTDTQYF.

V and J are TRBV6-6 and TRBJ2-1; D tentatively fits TRBD1 or TRBD2 (6 bases each). V was pared by 4 bases and J by 2 bases, with 15 bases between. This CDR3 contains 16 residues. CDR1 MNHNY and CDR2 SVGAGI come from the germline V gene (reference sequence). The CDR3 DNA reads as TGTGCCAGCAGTTCCTTCGTGGGGGGCACCTACAATGAGCAGTTCTTC. It codes for CASSSFVGGTYNEQFF.

The chain has TRBV29-1 and TRBJ1-2, with TRBD1 matching over 8 bases. Germline loops: CDR1 SQVTM, CDR2 ANQGSEA. This CDR3 is 14 amino acids long. V shed 6 bases, J shed 3 bases, and the junction held 9 bases outside the gene matches. CDR3 protein: CSVYPGGADYGYTF. The CDR3 DNA sequence: TGCAGCGTGTACCCAGGGGGCGCAGACTATGGCTACACCTTC. The whole variable domain, filled in from reference TRBV29-1 and TRBJ1-2, reads SAVISQKPSRDICQRGTSLTIQCQVDSQVTMMFWYRQQPGQSLTLIATANQGSEATYESGFVIDKFPISRPNLTFSTLTVSNMSPEDSSIYLCSVYPGGADYGYTFGSGTRLTVV.